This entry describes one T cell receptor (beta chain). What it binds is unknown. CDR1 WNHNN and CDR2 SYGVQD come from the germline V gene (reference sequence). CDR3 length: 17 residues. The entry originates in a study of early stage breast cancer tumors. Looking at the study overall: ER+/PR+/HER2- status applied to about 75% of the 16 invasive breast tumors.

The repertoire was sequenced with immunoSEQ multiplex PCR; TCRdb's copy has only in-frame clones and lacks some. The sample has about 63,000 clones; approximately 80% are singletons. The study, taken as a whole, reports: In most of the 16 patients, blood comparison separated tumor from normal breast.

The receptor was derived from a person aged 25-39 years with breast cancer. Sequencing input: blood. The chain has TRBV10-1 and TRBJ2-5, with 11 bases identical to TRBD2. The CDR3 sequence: CATQPGTSGTSRETQYF. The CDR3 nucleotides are TGCGCTACTCAGCCCGGGACTAGCGGAACAAGCCGAGAGACCCAGTACTTC.